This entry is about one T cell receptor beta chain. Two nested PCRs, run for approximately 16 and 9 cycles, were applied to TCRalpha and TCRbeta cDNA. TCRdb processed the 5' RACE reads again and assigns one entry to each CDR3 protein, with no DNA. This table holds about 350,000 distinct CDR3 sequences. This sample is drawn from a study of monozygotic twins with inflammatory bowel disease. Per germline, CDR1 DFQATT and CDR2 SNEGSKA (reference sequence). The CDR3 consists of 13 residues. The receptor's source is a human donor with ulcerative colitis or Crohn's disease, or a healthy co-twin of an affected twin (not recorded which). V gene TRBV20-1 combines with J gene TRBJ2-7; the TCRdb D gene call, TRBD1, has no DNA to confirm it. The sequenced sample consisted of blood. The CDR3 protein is CSAPTRGRGEQYF.